This T cell receptor beta chain emerged from a study of shared clonotypes between healthy human individuals. Study results and caveats: Sorted-subset samples were not fully sequenced, rarefaction indicated.

Remarks on this clone: Its specificity is unknown.

CD45RO-negative CD8 cells positively selected for CCR7 made up the naive population, which excluded terminally differentiated effector memory CD45RA+ cells. Everyone who donated was a Caucasian adult who lived in Nashville, Tennessee. Across several immunoSEQ plates, the genomic DNA of each subset was split evenly. The repertoire was sequenced with immunoSEQ multiplex PCR; TCRdb's copy has only in-frame clones and lacks some. The table shows millions of clones, with approximately 94% occurring only once. Germline values: CDR1 MDHEN, CDR2 SYDVKM. Trimming removed 3 bases from V and 4 bases from J; junction bases left unmatched: 4. The CDR3 has 14 amino acids.

The TCR was taken from a man younger than 30 in good health. The chain couples TRBV28 to TRBJ2-3; 7 bases match TRBD2. Source material: naive CD8+ T cells sorted from blood. The CDR3 DNA sequence: TGTGCCAGCAGTTTGGCTCTAGCGGCAGATACGCAGTATTTT. It translates to CASSLALAADTQYF.